This T cell receptor beta chain was obtained from a study of cytomegalovirus exposure and HLA in healthy donors. Study-wide points: Most TCR sequences were seen very rarely across donors, but some public TCRs occurred in many. Subsequent analysis showed first-cohort TCR clusters tending to co-occur in over a hundred validation repertoires.

A note on this clone: Its specificity is not known.

Among the 120 subjects of the validation cohort, separate from the 666-subject first cohort, were the donors. This CDR3 has 14 amino acids. The germline V and J ends were trimmed by 3 bases and 0 bases, with 9 bases remaining between them. The germline V gene has CDR1 SEHNR and CDR2 FQNEAQ (reference sequence). Measured with immunoSEQ multiplex PCR; TCRdb has only the in-frame clones, and not every one. The sample records about 60,000 clones, 90% to 97% being singletons. Source material: PBMCs. This receptor was obtained from a young man in good health and CMV-seronegative. The chain combines TRBV7-9 with TRBJ2-7; D is perhaps TRBD2 (6 bases). This chain's CDR3 is CASSFTGGSYEQYF. Written as DNA, the CDR3 is TGTGCCAGCAGCTTTACCGGGGGCTCCTACGAGCAGTACTTC.